The rows below give T cell receptor beta chains drawn from one sample of a study of T-cell memory formation after mild COVID-19. A single record per CDR3 protein comes from TCRdb applying MiXCR to the 5' RACE reads. Among about 200,000 distinct CDR3 sequences, 9.5% to 10% were seen once, and the ten largest hold 3.5% to 4%. Sequences were obtained from PBMCs or a T cell subset sorted from them (not recorded which). These TCRs come from a man aged 18 to 30 who had mild COVID-19 (a few samples of this study predate the infection). Cell type and time point are not known. Both conserved end residues are part of each CDR3. A D gene is named only where the DNA matches it firmly. Part of the rows lack a size; the others show once, few, many or a class for expanded clones.

d_gene,j_gene,abundance,v_gene,CDR3nt,CDR3aa
NA,TRBJ1-1,NA,TRBV2,TGTGCCAGCAGGCTCACAGGGATCACTGAAGCTTTCTTT,CASRLTGITEAFF
TRBD2,TRBJ2-3,NA,TRBV5-5,TGTGCCAGCAGCCCGCCGGGACTAGCGGGGGGATCGGATACGCAGTATTTT,CASSPPGLAGGSDTQYF
TRBD1,TRBJ1-1,many,TRBV5-1,TGCGCCAGCAGCAGTGGACAGGGGGCCACTGAAGCTTTCTTT,CASSSGQGATEAFF
NA,TRBJ2-5,few,TRBV3-1,TGTGCCAGCAGCCAAGCTTCGGGCAGGGAGGCTTCAGAGACCCAGTACTTC,CASSQASGREASETQYF
NA,TRBJ1-2,NA,TRBV7-2,TGTGCCAGCAGCCCGACTGAGGGGCTTGGCTACACCTTC,CASSPTEGLGYTF
NA,TRBJ2-1,NA,TRBV12-3/TRBV12-4,TGTGCCAGCACCAACCGGGGGATCGACAATGAGCAGTTCTTC,CASTNRGIDNEQFF
NA,TRBJ1-4,few,TRBV4-3,TGCGCCAGCAGCCAAGAGGTCCGGAGTTGGGAAAAACTGTTTTTT,CASSQEVRSWEKLFF
TRBD2,TRBJ2-3,many,TRBV7-2,TGTGCCAGCAGCCTAAATCCAGCGGGGGCCTCTAACACAGATACGCAGTATTTT,CASSLNPAGASNTDTQYF
TRBD2,TRBJ2-2,many,TRBV7-2,TGTGCCAGCAGCTTTAGCGGGGGGGCCGGCACCGGGGAGCTGTTTTTT,CASSFSGGAGTGELFF
TRBD1,TRBJ1-6,few,TRBV4-1,TGCGCCAGCAGCCAAGATCGCAGGACAGGGGGCTCCTCACCCCTCCACTTT,CASSQDRRTGGSSPLHF
NA,TRBJ1-1,many,TRBV7-9,TGTGCCAGCAGCCGGGACTTCGGCTGGGGGAACACTGAAGCTTTCTTT,CASSRDFGWGNTEAFF
TRBD1,TRBJ1-5,NA,TRBV18,TGTGCCAGCTCACGAGGACAGGGAGGAAGCAATCAGCCCCAGCATTTT,CASSRGQGGSNQPQHF
TRBD1,TRBJ2-7,many,TRBV12-3/TRBV12-4,TGTGCCAGCAGCACGGGACAGGGGGCCAACGAGCAGTACTTC,CASSTGQGANEQYF
NA,TRBJ1-2,many,TRBV6-1,TGTGCCAGCTCCCGAGAACGTACCTATGGCTACACCTTC,CASSRERTYGYTF
TRBD1,TRBJ2-7,few,TRBV9,TGTGCCAGCAGCCCAGATACCGGGACAGGGGGTCCCGAGCAGTACTTC,CASSPDTGTGGPEQYF
NA,TRBJ1-6,NA,TRBV20-1,TGCAGTGCTAGAGTGGGGACGGGGGAGTATTCACCCCTCCACTTT,CSARVGTGEYSPLHF
TRBD1,TRBJ2-2,NA,TRBV6-6,TGTGCCAGCAGTGAGGACAGGGGGGTAACCGGGGAGCTGTTTTTT,CASSEDRGVTGELFF
TRBD1,TRBJ1-2,NA,TRBV6-1,TGTGCCAGCAGAGAGGGACAGAACTATGGCTACACCTTC,CASREGQNYGYTF
NA,TRBJ2-3,NA,TRBV12-3/TRBV12-4,TGTGCCAGCAGTCATCGACAGGCCAGCACAGATACGCAGTATTTT,CASSHRQASTDTQYF
TRBD1,TRBJ1-1,few,TRBV4-2,TGTGCCAGCAGGACAGACAGGGCGGGCCCTGAAGCTTTCTTT,CASRTDRAGPEAFF
NA,TRBJ1-6,NA,TRBV4-3,TGCGCCAGCAGCCAAGATCGGCGTGGTTCACCCCTCCACTTT,CASSQDRRGSPLHF
NA,TRBJ2-5,few,TRBV20-1,TGCAGTGCCCGCGGACAGTCCCAAGAGACCCAGTACTTC,CSARGQSQETQYF
TRBD2,TRBJ2-3,NA,TRBV4-3,TGCGCCAGCAGCCAAAGTACCGGACTAGCGGCGTCAGATACGCAGTATTTT,CASSQSTGLAASDTQYF
TRBD1,TRBJ1-2,NA,TRBV5-5,TGTGCCAGCAGCCCCTCCGGACAGGGGGTTGGCTACACCTTC,CASSPSGQGVGYTF